The sequence of this T cell receptor (beta chain) was determined in a study of T-cell memory formation after mild COVID-19. Regarding the study as a whole: Clones that contracted from day 15 to 85 were balanced CD4/CD8, while later expanders leaned CD4+. The second-wave clones peaking on day 37 were not confirmed as SARS-CoV-2-specific.

A word on this clonotype: What it binds is not known.

The CDR3 totals 15 residues. The V and J ends lost 6 bases and 6 bases respectively, with 17 bases between them. TCRdb analysed the 5' RACE reads with MiXCR anew, one entry per CDR3 protein. The repertoire includes roughly 89,000 distinct CDR3 sequences, roughly 15% of them detected once, and roughly two fifths sits in the top ten. The clonotype originates from a man between 18 and 35 years old who had mild COVID-19 (a few samples of this study predate the infection). Cell type and time point are not known. The sample consisted of PBMCs or a T cell subset sorted from them (not recorded which). V and J are TRBV12-3 or TRBV12-4 and TRBJ2-2; weak D call: TRBD1 (5 bases). This CDR3 reads CASSRPQGWAGELFF. DNA of the CDR3: TGTGCCAGCAGCCGGCCCCAGGGTTGGGCCGGGGAGCTGTTTTTT.